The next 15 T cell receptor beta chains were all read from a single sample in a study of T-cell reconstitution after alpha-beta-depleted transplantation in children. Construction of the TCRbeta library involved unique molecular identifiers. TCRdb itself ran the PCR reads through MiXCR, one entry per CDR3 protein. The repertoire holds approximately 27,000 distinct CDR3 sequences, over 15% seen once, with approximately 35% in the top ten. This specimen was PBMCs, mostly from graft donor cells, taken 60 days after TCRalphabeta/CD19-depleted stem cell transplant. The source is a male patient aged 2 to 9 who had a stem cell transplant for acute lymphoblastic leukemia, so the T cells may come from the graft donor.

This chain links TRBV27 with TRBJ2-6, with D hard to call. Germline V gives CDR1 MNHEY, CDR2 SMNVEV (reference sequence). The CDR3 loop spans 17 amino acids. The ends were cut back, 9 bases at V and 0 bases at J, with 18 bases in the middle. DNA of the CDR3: TGTGCCAGTGCGCTGACACAACCCCTCTCTGGGGCCAACGTCCTGACTTTC. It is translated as CASALTQPLSGANVLTF.

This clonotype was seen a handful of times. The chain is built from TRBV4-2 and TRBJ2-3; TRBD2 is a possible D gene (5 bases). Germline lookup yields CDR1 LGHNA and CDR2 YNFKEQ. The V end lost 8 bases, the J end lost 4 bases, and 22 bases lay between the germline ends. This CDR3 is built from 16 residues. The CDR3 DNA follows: TGTGCCAGCGCCCTTACTCATGAAGCCGGGGCAGATACGCAGTATTTT. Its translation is CASALTHEAGADTQYF.

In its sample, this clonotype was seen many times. CDR3 nucleotide sequence: TGTGCTACTGGGGGGTTTGGGAGTTCATACTTC. Translated: CATGGFGSSYF. The chain combines TRBV27 with TRBJ2-7; a weak D match, TRBD2 (6 bases). Germline loops: CDR1 MNHEY, CDR2 SMNVEV (reference sequence). CDR3 size: 11 residues.

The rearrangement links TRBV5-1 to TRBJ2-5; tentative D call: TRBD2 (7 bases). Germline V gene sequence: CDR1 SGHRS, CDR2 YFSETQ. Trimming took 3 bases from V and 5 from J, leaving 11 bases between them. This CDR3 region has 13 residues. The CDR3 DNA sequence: TGCGCCAGCAGCTGGGGGGGCGGTGAGACCCAGTACTTC. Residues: CASSWGGGETQYF. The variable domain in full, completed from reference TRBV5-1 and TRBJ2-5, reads KAGVTQTPRYLIKTRGQQVTLSCSPISGHRSVSWYQQTPGQGLQFLFEYFSETQRNKGNFPGRFSGRQFSNSRSEMNVSTLELGDSALYLCASSWGGGETQYFGPGTRLLVL.

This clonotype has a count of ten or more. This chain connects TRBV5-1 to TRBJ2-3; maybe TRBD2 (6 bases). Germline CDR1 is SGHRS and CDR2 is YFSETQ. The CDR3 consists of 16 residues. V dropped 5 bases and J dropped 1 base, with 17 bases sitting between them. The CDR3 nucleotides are TGCGCCAGCAGTGACCCCAGGCGGGGAGGCACAGATACGCAGTATTTT. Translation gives CASSDPRRGGTDTQYF.

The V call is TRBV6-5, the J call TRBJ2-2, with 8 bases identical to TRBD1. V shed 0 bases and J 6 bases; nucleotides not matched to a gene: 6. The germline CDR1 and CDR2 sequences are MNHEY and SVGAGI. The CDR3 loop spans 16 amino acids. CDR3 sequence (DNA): TGTGCCAGCAGTTACTCCGGGACAGGATTTCCCGGGGAGCTGTTTTTT. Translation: CASSYSGTGFPGELFF.

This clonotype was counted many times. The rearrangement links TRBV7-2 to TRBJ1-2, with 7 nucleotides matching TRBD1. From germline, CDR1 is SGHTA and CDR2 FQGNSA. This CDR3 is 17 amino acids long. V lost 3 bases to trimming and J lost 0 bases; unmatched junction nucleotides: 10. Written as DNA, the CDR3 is TGTGCCAGCAGCTTCATGGCCGGGACAGATACTAACTATGGCTACACCTTC. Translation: CASSFMAGTDTNYGYTF.

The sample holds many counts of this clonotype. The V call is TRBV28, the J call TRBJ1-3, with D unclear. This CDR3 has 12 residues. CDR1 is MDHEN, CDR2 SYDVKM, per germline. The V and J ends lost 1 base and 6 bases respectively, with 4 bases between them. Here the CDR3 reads CASSLSENTIYF. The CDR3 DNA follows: TGTGCCAGCAGTTTATCGGAAAACACCATATATTTT.

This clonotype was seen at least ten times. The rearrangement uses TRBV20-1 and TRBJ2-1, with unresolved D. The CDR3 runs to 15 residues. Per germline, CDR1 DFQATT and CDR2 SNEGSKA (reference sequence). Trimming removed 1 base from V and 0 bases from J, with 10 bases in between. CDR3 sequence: CSARAGRSSYNEQFF. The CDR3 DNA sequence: TGCAGTGCTAGAGCTGGCCGGAGCTCCTACAATGAGCAGTTCTTC.

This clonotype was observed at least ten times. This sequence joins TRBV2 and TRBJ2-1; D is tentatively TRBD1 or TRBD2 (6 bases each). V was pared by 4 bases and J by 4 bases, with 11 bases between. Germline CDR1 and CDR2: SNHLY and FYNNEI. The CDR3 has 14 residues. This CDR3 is CASSVGGLYNEQFF. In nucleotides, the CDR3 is TGTGCCAGCAGTGTGGGGGGCCTTTACAATGAGCAGTTCTTC.

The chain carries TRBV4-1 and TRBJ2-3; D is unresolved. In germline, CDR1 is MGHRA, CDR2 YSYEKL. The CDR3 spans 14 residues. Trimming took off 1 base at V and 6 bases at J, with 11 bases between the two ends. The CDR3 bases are TGCGCCAGCAGCCAAGTATTGGCATTCGATACGCAGTATTTT. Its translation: CASSQVLAFDTQYF.

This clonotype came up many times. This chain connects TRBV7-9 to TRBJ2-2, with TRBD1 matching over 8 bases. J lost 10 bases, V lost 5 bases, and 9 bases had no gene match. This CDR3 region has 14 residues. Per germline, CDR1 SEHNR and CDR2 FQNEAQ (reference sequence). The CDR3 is CASSPQTGEEELFF. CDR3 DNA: TGTGCCAGCAGCCCGCAGACAGGGGAAGAGGAGCTGTTTTTT.

The chain's CDR3 is CASRTGIGSAAGELFF. The CDR3 DNA follows: TGTGCCAGCCGGACAGGGATCGGAAGCGCGGCCGGGGAGCTGTTTTTT. V is TRBV28 and J is TRBJ2-2; 8 bases align to TRBD1. V shed 8 bases and J 6 bases; nucleotides not matched to a gene: 14. Germline CDR1 is MDHEN and CDR2 is SYDVKM. The CDR3 extends over 16 amino acids.

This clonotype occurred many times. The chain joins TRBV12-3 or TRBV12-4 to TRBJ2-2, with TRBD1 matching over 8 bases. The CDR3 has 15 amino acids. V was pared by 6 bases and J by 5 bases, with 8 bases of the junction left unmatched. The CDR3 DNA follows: TGTGCCAGCAGCCCGGGACAGGCACTTACCGGGGAGCTGTTTTTT. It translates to CASSPGQALTGELFF.

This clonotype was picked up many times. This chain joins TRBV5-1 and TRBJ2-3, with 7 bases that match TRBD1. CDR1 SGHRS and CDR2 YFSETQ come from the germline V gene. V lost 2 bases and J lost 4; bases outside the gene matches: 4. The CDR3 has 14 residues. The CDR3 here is CASSFGQDADTQYF. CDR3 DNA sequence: TGCGCCAGCAGCTTCGGACAGGACGCAGATACGCAGTATTTT. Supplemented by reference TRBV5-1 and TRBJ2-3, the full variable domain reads KAGVTQTPRYLIKTRGQQVTLSCSPISGHRSVSWYQQTPGQGLQFLFEYFSETQRNKGNFPGRFSGRQFSNSRSEMNVSTLELGDSALYLCASSFGQDADTQYFGPGTRLTVL.